The 15 T cell receptor beta chains listed next were all sequenced from one sample in a study of blood T cell repertoires in COVID-19. Assay used: immunoSEQ multiplex PCR; TCRdb lists only in-frame clones, some missing. This table has some 30,000 clones, approximately 80% appearing once. The material sequenced was peripheral blood. The receptors derive from a man in his sixties or seventies with active COVID-19.

The chain recombines TRBV7-2 with TRBJ1-1; 7 positions match TRBD1. Losses at the gene ends were 3 bases for V and 2 bases for J; bases not matched to a gene: 3. From germline, CDR1 is SGHTA and CDR2 FQGNSA. CDR3 size: 14 residues. The chain's CDR3 is CASSFRQGNTEAFF. The CDR3 DNA is TGTGCCAGCAGCTTCCGACAGGGAAACACTGAAGCTTTCTTT.

The V gene is TRBV28, the J gene TRBJ1-1; tentatively, D is TRBD1 (6 bases). Germline CDR1 MDHEN, CDR2 SYDVKM. The CDR3 covers 15 residues. V was pared by 5 bases and J by 0 bases, with 13 bases between. DNA of the CDR3: TGTGCCAGCAGTCCCACCGACAGGATGAACACTGAAGCTTTCTTT. Its translation: CASSPTDRMNTEAFF.

This clone came up once. The chain recombines TRBV24-1 with TRBJ2-1; no firm D call. Trimming left V 6 bases short and J 5 bases short, with 10 bases between. Germline V lookup: CDR1 KGHDR, CDR2 SFDVKD. This CDR3 is built from 13 residues. Here the CDR3 DNA reads TGTGCCACCAGTAAACAGCCCCACAATGAGCAGTTCTTC. Encoded protein: CATSKQPHNEQFF.

The chain employs TRBV6-5 and TRBJ1-2; no firm D call. There are 14 residues in the CDR3. V lost 2 bases and J 2 bases, leaving 9 bases between the germline ends. Germline CDR1 MNHEY, CDR2 SVGAGI. CDR3 loop: CASSYQDNNYGYTF. The CDR3 DNA follows: TGTGCCAGCAGTTACCAGGATAACAACTATGGCTACACCTTC.

The chain couples TRBV28 to TRBJ2-7; D gene unclear. Germline loops: CDR1 MDHEN, CDR2 SYDVKM. The V end was cut by 2 bases, the J end by 0 bases, with 2 bases between. The CDR3 loop spans 12 amino acids. The CDR3, as DNA: TGTGCCAGCAGTTTACTCTCCTACGAGCAGTACTTC. The encoded protein is CASSLLSYEQYF.

The rearrangement links TRBV7-8 to TRBJ2-2, with D tentatively TRBD2 (6 bases). The CDR3 covers 14 residues. Trimming left V 8 bases short and J 7 bases short, with 17 bases between. Germline V gene lookup returns CDR1 SGHVS and CDR2 FQNEAQ. The CDR3 loop reads CASGLGGRLGELFF. CDR3 DNA sequence: TGTGCCAGCGGACTCGGGGGAAGACTCGGGGAGCTGTTTTTT.

This chain uses TRBV28 with TRBJ2-2; D is perhaps TRBD2 (5 bases). V was pared by 7 bases and J by 4 bases, with 7 bases between. CDR3 length: 12 amino acids. The germline V gene has CDR1 MDHEN and CDR2 SYDVKM. The DNA for the CDR3 is TGTGCCAGCAATCTAGCCACCGGGGAGCTGTTTTTT. The encoded protein is CASNLATGELFF.

The chain has TRBV27 and TRBJ1-5, with D perhaps matching TRBD1 (5 bases). The CDR3 has 13 residues. Germline lookup yields CDR1 MNHEY and CDR2 SMNVEV (reference sequence). The V and J ends lost 3 bases and 8 bases respectively, with 11 bases between them. The chain's CDR3 is CASSFRVGEPQHF. The CDR3 DNA reads as TGTGCCAGCAGTTTCAGGGTTGGGGAGCCCCAGCATTTT.

The sample holds one count of this clone. The chain employs TRBV2 and TRBJ2-2, with 9 bases lining up with TRBD1. The CDR3 is made up of 15 amino acids. Germline CDR1 is SNHLY and CDR2 is FYNNEI. V lost 6 bases to trimming and J lost 0 bases; unmatched junction nucleotides: 2. In DNA, the CDR3 is TGTGCCAGCAGGGGGACAGGGTCGAACACCGGGGAGCTGTTTTTT. Its translation: CASRGTGSNTGELFF.

The chain is built from TRBV19 and TRBJ1-1; the match to TRBD1 covers 9 bases. There are 14 residues in the CDR3. CDR1 is LNHDA and CDR2 is SQIVND in the germline V gene (reference sequence). Unmatched junction bases numbered 7, after V lost 5 bases and J lost 6 bases. The CDR3 is CASSATGGPAEAFF. The CDR3 DNA sequence: TGTGCCAGTAGTGCGACAGGGGGACCTGCTGAAGCTTTCTTT.

In its sample, this clone was seen once. This chain joins TRBV6-5 and TRBJ2-5; the match to TRBD1 covers 7 bases. The V segment lost 6 bases and the J segment 1 base; nucleotides outside the gene matches: 5. Germline CDR1 MNHEY, CDR2 SVGAGI. The CDR3 has 14 residues. The CDR3 DNA sequence: TGTGCCAGCAGAACCGGGACAGCCCAAGAGACCCAGTACTTC. Residues: CASRTGTAQETQYF.

V and J are TRBV5-3 and TRBJ2-5, with D perhaps TRBD2 (5 bases). TRBV5-3 counts as an open reading frame of uncertain function. V dropped 3 bases and J dropped 6 bases, with 15 bases sitting between them. There are 14 residues in the CDR3. CDR3 DNA: TGTGCCAGAAGCTCCTATTGGGAGCGAAAGACCCAGTACTTC. This sequence encodes CARSSYWERKTQYF.

This CDR3 reads CASSLDLRGEGYTF. CDR3 bases: TGCGCCAGCAGCTTGGACCTCCGGGGTGAAGGCTACACCTTC. This rearrangement joins TRBV5-1 to TRBJ1-2, with D unresolved. This CDR3 is built from 14 residues. Germline-derived CDR1 and CDR2 are SGHRS and YFSETQ. Trimming cost V 0 bases and J 8 bases, with 14 bases left between them.

Only a few counts were recorded for this clone. J is TRBJ1-1 and V is TRBV2; unclear D gene. Trimming took 8 bases from V and 5 from J, leaving 12 bases between them. The CDR3 consists of 12 residues. Germline loops: CDR1 SNHLY, CDR2 FYNNEI. CDR3 sequence: CASELRATEAFF. DNA of the CDR3: TGTGCCAGCGAGCTGAGGGCGACTGAAGCTTTCTTT.

V and J are TRBV6-2 or TRBV6-3 and TRBJ2-1; possible D gene TRBD2, 6 bases. The CDR3 spans 15 residues. Trimming removed 3 bases at V and 2 bases at J, with 11 bases between. Looked up from germline, CDR1 is MNHEY and CDR2 is SVGEGT. CDR3 protein: CASSYGGTTYNEQFF. The CDR3 DNA is TGTGCCAGCAGTTATGGCGGGACGACCTACAATGAGCAGTTCTTC.